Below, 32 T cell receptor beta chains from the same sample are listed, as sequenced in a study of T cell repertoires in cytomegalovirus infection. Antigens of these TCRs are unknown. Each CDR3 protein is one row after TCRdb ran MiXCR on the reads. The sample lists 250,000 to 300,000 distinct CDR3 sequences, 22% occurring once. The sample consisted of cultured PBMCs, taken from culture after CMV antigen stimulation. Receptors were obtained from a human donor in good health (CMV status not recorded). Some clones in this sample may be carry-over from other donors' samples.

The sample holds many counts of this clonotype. CDR3 sequence: CASSSTYLEQYF. The CDR3, as DNA: TGTGCCAGCAGCTCGACTTACCTCGAGCAGTACTTC. The chain uses TRBV7-2 and TRBJ2-7; D unresolved. The CDR3 has 12 amino acids. The germline gives CDR1 SGHTA, CDR2 FQGNSA. Deletions cut 4 bases from V and 6 bases from J, with 10 bases between. The entire variable domain, with the rest obtained from reference TRBV7-2 and TRBJ2-7, is as follows: GAGVSQSPSNKVTEKGKDVELRCDPISGHTALYWYRQSLGQGLEFLIYFQGNSAPDKSGLPSDRFSAERTGGSVSTLTIQRTQQEDSAVYLCASSSTYLEQYFGPGTRLTVT.

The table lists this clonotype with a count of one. CDR3 sequence: CASSLVKGAASSYNSPLHF. Written as DNA, the CDR3 is TGTGCCAGCAGCTTAGTCAAAGGCGCGGCGAGCTCCTATAATTCACCCCTCCACTTT. This chain joins TRBV7-9 and TRBJ1-6; D remains unclear. The germline gives CDR1 SEHNR, CDR2 FQNEAQ (reference sequence). The CDR3 is made up of 19 amino acids. V was shortened by 1 base and J by 0 bases, with 16 bases between the two germline ends.

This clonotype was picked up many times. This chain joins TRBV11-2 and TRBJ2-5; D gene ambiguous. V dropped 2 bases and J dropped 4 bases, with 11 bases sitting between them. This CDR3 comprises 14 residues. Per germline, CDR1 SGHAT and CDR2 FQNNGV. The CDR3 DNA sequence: TGTGCCAGCAGCTTAATAGCAGTCATAGAGACCCAGTACTTC. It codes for CASSLIAVIETQYF.

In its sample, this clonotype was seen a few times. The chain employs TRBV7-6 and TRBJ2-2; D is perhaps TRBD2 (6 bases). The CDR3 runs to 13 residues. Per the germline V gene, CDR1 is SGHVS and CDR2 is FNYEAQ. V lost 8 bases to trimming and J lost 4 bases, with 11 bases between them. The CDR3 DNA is TGTGCCAGCCGGAGGGGCGGCACCGGGGAGCTGTTTTTT. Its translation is CASRRGGTGELFF.

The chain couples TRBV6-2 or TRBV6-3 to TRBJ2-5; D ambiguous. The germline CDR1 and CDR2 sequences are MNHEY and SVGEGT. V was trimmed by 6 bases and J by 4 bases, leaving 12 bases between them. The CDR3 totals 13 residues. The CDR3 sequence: CASRLMGRETQYF. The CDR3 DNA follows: TGTGCCAGCAGATTAATGGGCAGAGAGACCCAGTACTTC.

CDR3: CAISEPLGGGRNNEQFF. In nucleotides, the CDR3 is TGTGCCATCAGTGAGCCCTTGGGAGGGGGGCGAAACAATGAGCAGTTCTTC. The chain recombines TRBV10-3 with TRBJ2-1, with a possible D match to TRBD2 (7 bases). The CDR3 runs to 17 residues. With 2 bases removed from V and 5 bases from J, the gap between germline ends came to 19 bases. CDR1 and CDR2 from the germline V gene are ENHRY and SYGVKD.

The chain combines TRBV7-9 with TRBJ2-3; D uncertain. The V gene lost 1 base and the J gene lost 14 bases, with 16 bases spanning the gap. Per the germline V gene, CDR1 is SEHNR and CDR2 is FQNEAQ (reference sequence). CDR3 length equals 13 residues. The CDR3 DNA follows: TGTGCCAGCAGCTTAGTTGCCGAACCTCAACCGTATTTT. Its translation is CASSLVAEPQPYF.

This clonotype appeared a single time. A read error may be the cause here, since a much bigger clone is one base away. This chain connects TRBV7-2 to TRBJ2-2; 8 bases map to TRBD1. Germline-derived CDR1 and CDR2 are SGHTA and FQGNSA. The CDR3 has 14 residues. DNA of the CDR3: TGTGCCAGCACGAGGACAGGGAACATCGGGGAGCTGTTTTTT. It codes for CASTRTGNIGELFF.

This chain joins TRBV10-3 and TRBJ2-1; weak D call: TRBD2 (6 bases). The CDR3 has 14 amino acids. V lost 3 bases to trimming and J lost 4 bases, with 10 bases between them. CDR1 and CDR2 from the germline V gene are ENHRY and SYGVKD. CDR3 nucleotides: TGTGCCATCAGTGAACTAGCCCTATACAATGAGCAGTTCTTC. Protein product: CAISELALYNEQFF.

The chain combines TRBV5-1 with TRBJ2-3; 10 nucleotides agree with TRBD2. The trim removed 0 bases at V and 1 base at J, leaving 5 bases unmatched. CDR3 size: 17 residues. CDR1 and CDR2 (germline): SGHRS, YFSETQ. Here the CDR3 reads CASSLAGTSARTDTQYF. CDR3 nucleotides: TGCGCCAGCAGCTTGGCCGGGACTAGCGCTCGCACAGATACGCAGTATTTT. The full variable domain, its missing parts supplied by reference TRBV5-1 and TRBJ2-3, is KAGVTQTPRYLIKTRGQQVTLSCSPISGHRSVSWYQQTPGQGLQFLFEYFSETQRNKGNFPGRFSGRQFSNSRSEMNVSTLELGDSALYLCASSLAGTSARTDTQYFGPGTRLTVL.

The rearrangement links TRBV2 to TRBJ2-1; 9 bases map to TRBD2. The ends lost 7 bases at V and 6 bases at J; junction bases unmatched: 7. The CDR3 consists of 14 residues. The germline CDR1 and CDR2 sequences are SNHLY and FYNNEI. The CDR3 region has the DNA TGTGCCAGCACCTTAGCGGGAGAGGGCAATGAGCAGTTCTTC. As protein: CASTLAGEGNEQFF.

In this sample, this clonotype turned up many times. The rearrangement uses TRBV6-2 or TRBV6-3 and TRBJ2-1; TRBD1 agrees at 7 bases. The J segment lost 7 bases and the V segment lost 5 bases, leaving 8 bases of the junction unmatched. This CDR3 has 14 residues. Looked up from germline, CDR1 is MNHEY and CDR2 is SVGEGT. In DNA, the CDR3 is TGTGCCAGCAGTAAAACAGGGGTGGGGAATGAGCAGTTCTTC. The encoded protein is CASSKTGVGNEQFF.

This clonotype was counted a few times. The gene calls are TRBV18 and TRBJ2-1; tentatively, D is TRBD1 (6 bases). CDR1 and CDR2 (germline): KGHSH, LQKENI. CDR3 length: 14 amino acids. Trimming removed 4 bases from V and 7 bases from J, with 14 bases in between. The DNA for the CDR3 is TGTGCCAGCTCACTTGAACAGGGAATAAATGAGCAGTTCTTC. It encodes CASSLEQGINEQFF. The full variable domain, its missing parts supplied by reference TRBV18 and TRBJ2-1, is NAGVMQNPRHLVRRRGQEARLRCSPMKGHSHVYWYRQLPEEGLKFMVYLQKENIIDESGMPKERFSAEFPKEGPSILRIQQVVRGDSAAYFCASSLEQGINEQFFGPGTRLTVL.

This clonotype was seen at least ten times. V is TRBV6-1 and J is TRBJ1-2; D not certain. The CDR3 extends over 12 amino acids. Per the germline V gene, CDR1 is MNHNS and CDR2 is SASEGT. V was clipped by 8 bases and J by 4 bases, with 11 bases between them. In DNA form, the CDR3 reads TGTGCCAGCGGATTAACAGCCTATGGCTACACCTTC. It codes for CASGLTAYGYTF.

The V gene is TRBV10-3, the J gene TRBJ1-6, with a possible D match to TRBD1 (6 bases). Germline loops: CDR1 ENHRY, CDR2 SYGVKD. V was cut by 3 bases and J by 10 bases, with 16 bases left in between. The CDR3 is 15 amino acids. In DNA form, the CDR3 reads TGTGCCATCAGTGACCCAACAGGGTTTGCGTCACCCCTCCACTTT. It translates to CAISDPTGFASPLHF.

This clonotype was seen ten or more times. The CDR3 region is CASSNRKGGVNQPQHF. Here the CDR3 DNA reads TGTGCCAGCTCAAACCGAAAGGGCGGGGTCAATCAGCCCCAGCATTTT. The chain has TRBV19 and TRBJ1-5; D is unresolved. CDR1 and CDR2 from the germline V gene are LNHDA and SQIVND (reference sequence). The CDR3 is 16 amino acids. With 9 bases removed from V and 3 bases from J, the gap between germline ends came to 21 bases.

Here the CDR3 DNA reads TGCGCCAGCAGCCAGGCCCCGGGACAGGGGGCCAGAGAGCAGTACTTC. Translation: CASSQAPGQGAREQYF. This chain joins TRBV4-1 and TRBJ2-7; 12 bases match TRBD1. CDR1 is MGHRA and CDR2 is YSYEKL in the germline V gene. The CDR3 length is 16 residues. V was pared by 3 bases and J by 7 bases, with 10 bases of the junction left unmatched.

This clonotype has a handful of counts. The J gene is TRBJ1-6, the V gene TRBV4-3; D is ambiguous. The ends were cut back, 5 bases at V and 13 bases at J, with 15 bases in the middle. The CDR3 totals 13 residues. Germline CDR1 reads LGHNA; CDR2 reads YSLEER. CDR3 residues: CASSTHAKSPLHF. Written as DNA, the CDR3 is TGCGCCAGCAGCACCCACGCCAAGAGCCCCCTCCACTTT.

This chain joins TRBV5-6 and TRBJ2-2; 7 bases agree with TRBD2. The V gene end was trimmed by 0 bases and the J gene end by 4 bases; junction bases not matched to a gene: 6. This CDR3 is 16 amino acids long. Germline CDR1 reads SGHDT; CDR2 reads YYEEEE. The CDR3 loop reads CASSLDGGGGTGELFF. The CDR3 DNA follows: TGTGCCAGCAGCTTGGATGGTGGGGGGGGCACCGGGGAGCTGTTTTTT.

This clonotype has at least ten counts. The CDR3 loop is CASSLAPSGSADTQYF. CDR3 nucleotide sequence: TGTGCCAGCAGCTTAGCTCCTAGCGGGAGCGCAGATACGCAGTATTTT. The chain recombines TRBV7-2 with TRBJ2-3, with 10 bases identical to TRBD2. Germline loops: CDR1 SGHTA, CDR2 FQGNSA. V shed 0 bases and J 4 bases; nucleotides not matched to a gene: 4. This CDR3 has 16 residues. Together with reference TRBV7-2 and TRBJ2-3, the CDR3 gives the full variable domain: GAGVSQSPSNKVTEKGKDVELRCDPISGHTALYWYRQSLGQGLEFLIYFQGNSAPDKSGLPSDRFSAERTGGSVSTLTIQRTQQEDSAVYLCASSLAPSGSADTQYFGPGTRLTVL.

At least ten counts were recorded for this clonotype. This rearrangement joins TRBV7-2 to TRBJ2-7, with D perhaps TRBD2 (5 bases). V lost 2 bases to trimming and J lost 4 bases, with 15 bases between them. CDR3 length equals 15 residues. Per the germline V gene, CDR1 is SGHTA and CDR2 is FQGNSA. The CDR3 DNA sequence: TGTGCCAGCAGCTTAAGATCGGGGAAAAGGTACGAGCAGTACTTC. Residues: CASSLRSGKRYEQYF.

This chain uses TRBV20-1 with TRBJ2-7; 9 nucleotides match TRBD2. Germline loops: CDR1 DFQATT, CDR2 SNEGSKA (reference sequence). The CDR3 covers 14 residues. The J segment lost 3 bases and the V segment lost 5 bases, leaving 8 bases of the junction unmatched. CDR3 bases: TGCAGTGCTCATCGGACTAGCGAGGGCTACGAGCAGTACTTC. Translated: CSAHRTSEGYEQYF.

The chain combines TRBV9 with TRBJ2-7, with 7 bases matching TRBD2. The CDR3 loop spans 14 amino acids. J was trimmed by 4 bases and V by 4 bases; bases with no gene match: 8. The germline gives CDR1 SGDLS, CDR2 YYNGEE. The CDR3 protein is CASSSRTRMYEQYV. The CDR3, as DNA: TGTGCCAGCAGCTCTCGGACTAGAATGTACGAGCAGTACGTC.

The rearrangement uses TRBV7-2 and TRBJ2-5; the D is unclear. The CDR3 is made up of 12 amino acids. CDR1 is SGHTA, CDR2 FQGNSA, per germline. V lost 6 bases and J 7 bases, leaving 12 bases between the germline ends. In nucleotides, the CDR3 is TGTGCCAGCAGTTCGATTGACGGGACCCAGTACTTC. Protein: CASSSIDGTQYF.

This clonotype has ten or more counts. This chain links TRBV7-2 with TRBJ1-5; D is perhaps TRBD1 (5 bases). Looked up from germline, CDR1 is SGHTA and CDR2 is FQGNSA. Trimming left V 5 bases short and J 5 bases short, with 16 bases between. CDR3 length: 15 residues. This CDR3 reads CASSLRTGSDQPQHF. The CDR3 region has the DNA TGTGCCAGCAGCCTGAGAACAGGCTCCGATCAGCCCCAGCATTTT.

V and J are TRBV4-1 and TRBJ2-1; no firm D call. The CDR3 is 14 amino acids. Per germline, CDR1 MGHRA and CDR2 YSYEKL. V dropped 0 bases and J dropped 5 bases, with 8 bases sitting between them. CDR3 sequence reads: CASSQDNGDNEQFF. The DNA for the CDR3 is TGCGCCAGCAGCCAAGATAACGGAGACAATGAGCAGTTCTTC.

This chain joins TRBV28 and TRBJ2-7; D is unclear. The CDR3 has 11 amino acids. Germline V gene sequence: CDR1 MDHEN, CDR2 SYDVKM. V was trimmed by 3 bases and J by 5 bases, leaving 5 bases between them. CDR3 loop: CASSLNNEQYF. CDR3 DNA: TGTGCCAGCAGTTTGAACAACGAGCAGTACTTC.

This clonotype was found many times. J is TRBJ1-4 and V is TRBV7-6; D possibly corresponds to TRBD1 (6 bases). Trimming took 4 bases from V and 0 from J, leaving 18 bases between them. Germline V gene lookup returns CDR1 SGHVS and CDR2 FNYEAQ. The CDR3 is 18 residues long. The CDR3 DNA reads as TGTGCCAGCAGCTCAACTGCCCGGACAGCCGCAACTAATGAAAAACTGTTTTTT. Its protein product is CASSSTARTAATNEKLFF.

The DNA for the CDR3 is TGTGCCAGCAGCCGGACAGGCGATAATTCACCCCTCCACTTT. This gives the protein CASSRTGDNSPLHF. The chain is built from TRBV3-1 and TRBJ1-6; 7 bases align to TRBD1. Trimming took 4 bases from V and 5 from J; bases not matched to a gene: 2. Looked up from germline, CDR1 is LGHDT and CDR2 is YNNKEL (reference sequence). This CDR3 contains 14 residues.

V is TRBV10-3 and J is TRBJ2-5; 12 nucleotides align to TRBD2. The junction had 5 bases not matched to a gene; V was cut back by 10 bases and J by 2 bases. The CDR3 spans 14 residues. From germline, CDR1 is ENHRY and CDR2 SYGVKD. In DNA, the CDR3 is TGTGCCACGGGGACTAGCGGGCCTCAAGAGACCCAGTACTTC. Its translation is CATGTSGPQETQYF.

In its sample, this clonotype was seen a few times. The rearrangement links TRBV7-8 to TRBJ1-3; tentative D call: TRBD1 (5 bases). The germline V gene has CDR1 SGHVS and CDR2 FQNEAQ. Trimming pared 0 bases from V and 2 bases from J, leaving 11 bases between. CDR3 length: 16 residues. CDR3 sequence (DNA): TGTGCCAGCAGCTTAGCGGGGGGTACAACTGGAAACACCATATATTTT. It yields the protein CASSLAGGTTGNTIYF.

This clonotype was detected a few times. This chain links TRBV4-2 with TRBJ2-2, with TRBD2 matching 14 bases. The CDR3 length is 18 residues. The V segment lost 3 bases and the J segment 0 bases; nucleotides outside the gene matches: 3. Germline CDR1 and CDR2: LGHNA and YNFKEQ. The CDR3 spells CASSHAGLAGANTGELFF. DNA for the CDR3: TGTGCCAGCAGCCACGCGGGACTAGCGGGAGCGAACACCGGGGAGCTGTTTTTT.